The 24 T cell receptor beta chains listed next were all sequenced from one sample in a study of T cells expressing NK-cell markers. For each CDR3 protein, TCRdb gives one entry from its re-call of the 5' RACE reads, without DNA. This sample's table reports 200,000 to 300,000 distinct CDR3 sequences. Sequenced sample: blood T cells: a sorted CD56 or NKG2C T cell subset, CD4+ or CD8+ T cells, or bulk PBMC T cells (not recorded which). Receptors were obtained from a woman between 18 and 75 years old in good health.

CDR3: CASKNRGNTGELFF. The chain carries TRBV25-1 and TRBJ2-2; no DNA is available, so the TRBD1 call from TCRdb remains unchecked. Germline CDR1 reads MGHDK; CDR2 reads SYGVNS. The CDR3 covers 14 residues.

The V and J genes are TRBV12-3 or TRBV12-4 and TRBJ1-5. The CDR3 consists of 14 residues. The CDR3 here is CASSFLGINQPQHF.

The rearrangement uses TRBV7-3 and TRBJ2-1; the D gene TCRdb calls, TRBD2, cannot be checked with no DNA. The CDR3 covers 16 residues. The V gene's germline CDR1 is SGHTA and CDR2 FQGTGA. The CDR3 sequence: CASSFSPGATYNEQFF.

The CDR3 protein is CASSFSDYEQYF. The V and J genes are TRBV7-2 and TRBJ2-7. CDR3 length: 12 residues. Germline V gene sequence: CDR1 SGHTA, CDR2 FQGNSA.

This chain connects TRBV18 to TRBJ1-2. CDR1 is KGHSH and CDR2 is LQKENI in the germline V gene. This CDR3 contains 15 residues. CDR3 protein: CASSLSGTAMRGYTF. Using reference TRBV18 and TRBJ1-2 for the parts outside the CDR3, the full variable domain is NAGVMQNPRHLVRRRGQEARLRCSPMKGHSHVYWYRQLPEEGLKFMVYLQKENIIDESGMPKERFSAEFPKEGPSILRIQQVVRGDSAAYFCASSLSGTAMRGYTFGSGTRLTVV.

The J gene is TRBJ1-1, the V gene TRBV20-1. The CDR3 contains 15 residues. Germline-derived CDR1 and CDR2 are DFQATT and SNEGSKA (reference sequence). This chain's CDR3 is CSARDGRVSNTEAFF.

The chain carries TRBV3-1 and TRBJ2-5; TCRdb's D call, TRBD1, is unchecked because there is no DNA. The CDR3 covers 15 residues. Per the germline V gene, CDR1 is LGHDT and CDR2 is YNNKEL (reference sequence). The CDR3 loop is CASSIMTGAGETQYF.

The genes are TRBV11-1 and TRBJ2-1; TCRdb lists TRBD1, though no DNA is available to test this call. Germline V gene data show CDR1 as SGHAT and CDR2 as FQDESV (reference sequence). The CDR3 is 21 residues long. The chain's CDR3 is CASSSRIGGGGKMSSYNEQFF.

The chain joins TRBV20-1 to TRBJ2-3; the TCRdb D gene call, TRBD1, has no DNA to confirm it. The CDR3 covers 14 residues. CDR1 and CDR2 (germline): DFQATT, SNEGSKA (reference sequence). The CDR3 region is CSALVDLDSWLQYF.

The chain carries TRBV27 and TRBJ2-3; the TCRdb call, TRBD1, lacks DNA for checking. Germline-derived CDR1 and CDR2 are MNHEY and SMNVEV (reference sequence). The CDR3 runs 15 residues. CDR3: CASVGIKGGSDTQYF.

The CDR3: CASSVGINQPQHF. The chain has TRBV9 and TRBJ1-5. CDR3 size: 13 residues. Germline loops: CDR1 SGDLS, CDR2 YYNGEE. The whole variable domain, remainder taken from reference TRBV9 and TRBJ1-5, is DSGVTQTPKHLITATGQRVTLRCSPRSGDLSVYWYQQSLDQGLQFLIQYYNGEERAKGNILERFSAQQFPDLHSELNLSSLELGDSALYFCASSVGINQPQHFGDGTRLSIL.

This chain connects TRBV7-9 to TRBJ2-5. This CDR3 contains 14 residues. Germline CDR1 reads SEHNR; CDR2 reads FQNEAQ (reference sequence). Here the CDR3 reads CASSLAGLWETQYF.

The V and J genes are TRBV14 and TRBJ1-6. This CDR3 is 14 amino acids long. Germline loops: CDR1 SGHDN, CDR2 FVKESK. This CDR3 reads CASSQEFLGSPLHF.

The rearrangement links TRBV5-1 to TRBJ2-7. The CDR3 is made up of 13 amino acids. Germline CDR1 reads SGHRS; CDR2 reads YFSETQ. CDR3 residues: CASSLGISYEQYF.

The chain is built from TRBV29-1 and TRBJ2-7; TCRdb proposes TRBD2, but this gene call is untestable without DNA. This CDR3 region has 14 residues. Germline CDR1 is SQVTM and CDR2 is ANQGSEA. CDR3 in amino acids: CSAGTGTRTYEQYF.

The V call is TRBV5-4, the J call TRBJ2-5; TCRdb gives TRBD1 as the D gene, but with no DNA this cannot be confirmed. The CDR3 is made up of 17 amino acids. Germline V gene data show CDR1 as SGHNT and CDR2 as YYREEE (reference sequence). The CDR3 loop reads CASSSQGRGEGRETQYF.

This chain links TRBV7-2 with TRBJ1-1; checking the TCRdb D call of TRBD1 is not possible without DNA. This CDR3 spans 15 amino acids. Germline V gene data show CDR1 as SGHTA and CDR2 as FQGNSA. CDR3 loop: CASSFRQGRNTEAFF.

The chain carries TRBV20-1 and TRBJ2-1; no DNA is available, so the TRBD2 call from TCRdb remains unchecked. The CDR3 loop spans 18 amino acids. The germline V gene encodes CDR1 DFQATT and CDR2 SNEGSKA (reference sequence). CDR3 loop: CSASGLAGGAVNYNEQFF.

The rearrangement joins TRBV19 to TRBJ1-1. From germline, CDR1 is LNHDA and CDR2 SQIVND (reference sequence). This CDR3 comprises 13 residues. CDR3 amino acids: CASSMMVNTEAFF.

V gene TRBV7-2 combines with J gene TRBJ1-1; TCRdb selects TRBD1, and the lack of DNA leaves this call unchecked. The germline CDR1 and CDR2 sequences are SGHTA and FQGNSA. The CDR3 extends over 13 amino acids. The CDR3 protein is CASSFNRGTEAFF.

The chain has TRBV20-1 and TRBJ1-4; TCRdb's D call of TRBD1 is untestable without DNA. CDR3 length equals 15 residues. The V gene's germline CDR1 is DFQATT and CDR2 SNEGSKA (reference sequence). CDR3 sequence: CSASSPGTGAEKLFF.

This sequence joins TRBV6-5 and TRBJ2-2. Germline V CDR1 and CDR2: MNHEY, SVGAGI. The CDR3 runs 15 residues. CDR3: CASSYAGLTTGELFF.

The J gene is TRBJ1-4, the V gene TRBV4-1. There are 16 residues in the CDR3. Germline V gene lookup returns CDR1 MGHRA and CDR2 YSYEKL. CDR3 amino acids: CASSQEGHPTNEKLFF.

This sequence joins TRBV27 and TRBJ2-3; TCRdb lists TRBD1, though no DNA is available to test this call. The CDR3 covers 14 residues. The germline V gene has CDR1 MNHEY and CDR2 SMNVEV (reference sequence). CDR3 in amino acids: CASSYDRVAGTQYF.